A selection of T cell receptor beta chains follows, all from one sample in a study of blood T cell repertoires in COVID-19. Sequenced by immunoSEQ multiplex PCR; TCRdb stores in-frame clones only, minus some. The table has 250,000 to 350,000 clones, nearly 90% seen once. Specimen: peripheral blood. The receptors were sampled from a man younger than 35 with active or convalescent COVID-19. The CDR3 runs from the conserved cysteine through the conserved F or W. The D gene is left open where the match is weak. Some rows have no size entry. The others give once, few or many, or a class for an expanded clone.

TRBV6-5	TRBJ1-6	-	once	CASSWGGRNNSPLHF	TGTGCCAGCAGTTGGGGCGGGAGGAATAATTCACCCCTCCACTTT
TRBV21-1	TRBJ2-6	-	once	CASSNRGRCSGANVLTF	TGTGCCAGCAGCAACAGGGGAAGATGCTCTGGGGCCAACGTCCTGACTTTC
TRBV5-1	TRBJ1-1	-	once	CASSSDKNTEAFF	TGCGCCAGCAGCTCGGACAAGAACACTGAAGCTTTCTTT
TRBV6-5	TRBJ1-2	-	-	CASSYQGNYGYTF	TGTGCCAGCAGTTATCAGGGGAACTATGGCTACACCTTC
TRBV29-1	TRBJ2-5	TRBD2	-	CSGLGLAGETQYF	TGCAGCGGGTTAGGACTAGCGGGAGAGACCCAGTACTTC
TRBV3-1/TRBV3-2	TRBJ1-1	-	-	CASSQAGGSGTEAFF	TGTGCCAGCAGCCAAGCGGGGGGAAGTGGGACTGAAGCTTTCTTT
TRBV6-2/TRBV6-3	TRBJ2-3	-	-	CASSYSIEGELTDTQYF	TGTGCCAGCAGTTACTCGATCGAGGGGGAGCTCACAGATACGCAGTATTTT
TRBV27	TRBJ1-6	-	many	CASSLLQGGPTAGSPLHF	TGTGCCAGCAGTTTATTGCAGGGAGGGCCGACTGCGGGTTCACCCCTCCACTTT
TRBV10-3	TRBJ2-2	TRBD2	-	CAIRILWTSSGELFF	TGTGCCATCAGGATTCTATGGACTAGCTCCGGGGAGCTGTTTTTT
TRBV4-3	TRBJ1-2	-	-	CASSQDLRGHSYGYTF	TGCGCCAGCAGCCAAGATTTGCGGGGGCACTCCTATGGCTACACCTTC
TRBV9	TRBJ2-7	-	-	CASSGAAGSQRHEQYF	TGTGCCAGCAGCGGAGCCGCGGGCAGCCAAAGGCACGAGCAGTACTTC
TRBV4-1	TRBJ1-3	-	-	CASSPQASSSGNTIYF	TGCGCCAGCAGCCCCCAGGCCTCCTCCTCTGGAAACACCATATATTTT
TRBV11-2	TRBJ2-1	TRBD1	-	CASSLGTGGVEQFF	TGTGCCAGCAGCTTAGGCACAGGGGGCGTTGAGCAGTTCTTC
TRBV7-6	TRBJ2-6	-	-	CASSPHSSGANVLTF	TGTGCCAGCAGCCCTCACAGCTCTGGGGCCAACGTCCTGACTTTC
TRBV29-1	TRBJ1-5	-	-	CSVASGNGQPQHF	TGCAGCGTCGCGTCAGGAAATGGACAGCCCCAGCATTTT
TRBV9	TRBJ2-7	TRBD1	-	CASSVQDRPYEQYF	TGTGCCAGCAGCGTTCAGGACAGGCCCTACGAGCAGTACTTC
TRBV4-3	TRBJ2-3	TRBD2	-	CASSQTSGITDTQYF	TGCGCCAGCAGCCAAACTAGCGGAATCACAGATACGCAGTATTTT
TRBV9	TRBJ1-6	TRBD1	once	CASSGVDRDIFDLHF	TGTGCCAGCAGCGGAGTGGACAGGGATATTTTCGACCTCCACTTT
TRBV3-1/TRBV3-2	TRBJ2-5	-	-	CASSQDSGGETQYF	TGTGCCAGCAGCCAAGATTCAGGAGGAGAGACCCAGTACTTC
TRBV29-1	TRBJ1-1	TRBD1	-	CSVVGGQGWNTEAFF	TGCAGCGTTGTCGGCGGACAGGGTTGGAACACTGAAGCTTTCTTT
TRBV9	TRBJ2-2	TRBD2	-	CASSVGLADTGELFF	TGTGCCAGCAGCGTAGGTCTAGCGGATACCGGGGAGCTGTTTTTT
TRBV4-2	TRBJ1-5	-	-	CASSRERDSNQPQHF	TGTGCCAGCAGCCGGGAGAGAGATAGCAATCAGCCCCAGCATTTT
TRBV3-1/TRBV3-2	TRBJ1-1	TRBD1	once	CASTARDRGLAFF	TGTGCCAGCACCGCCCGGGACAGGGGGCTAGCTTTCTTT
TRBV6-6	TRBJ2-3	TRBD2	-	CASRGLVDTDTQYF	TGTGCCAGCAGAGGACTAGTCGACACAGATACGCAGTATTTT
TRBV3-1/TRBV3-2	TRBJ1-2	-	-	CASSQDGGFRYGYTF	TGTGCCAGCAGCCAAGACGGAGGGTTTAGGTATGGCTACACCTTC
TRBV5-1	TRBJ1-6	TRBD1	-	CASSAGTGKFSSPLHF	TGCGCCAGCAGCGCTGGGACAGGGAAGTTTAGTTCACCCCTCCACTTT
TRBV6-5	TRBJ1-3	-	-	CASSYSESSAGNTIYF	TGTGCCAGCAGTTACTCGGAGTCCTCGGCTGGAAACACCATATATTTT
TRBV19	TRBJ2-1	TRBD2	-	CASGLAGGQTPFF	TGTGCCAGCGGACTAGCGGGGGGCCAAACCCCGTTCTTC
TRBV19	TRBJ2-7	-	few	CASSIQGSYEQYF	TGTGCCAGTAGTATCCAGGGGTCCTACGAGCAGTACTTC
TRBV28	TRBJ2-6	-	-	CASRTTDFGANVLTF	TGTGCCAGCAGAACGACAGACTTTGGGGCCAACGTCCTGACTTTC
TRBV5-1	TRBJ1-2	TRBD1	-	CASSLTGSLDRVYGYTF	TGCGCCAGCAGCTTGACTGGCTCCCTGGACAGGGTCTATGGCTACACCTTC
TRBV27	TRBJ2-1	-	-	CASSLLPGLSSYNEQFF	TGTGCCAGCAGTTTACTGCCAGGATTGAGCTCCTACAATGAGCAGTTCTTC
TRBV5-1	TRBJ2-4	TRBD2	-	CASSSVGAGAKNIQYF	TGCGCCAGCAGCTCCGTGGGAGCGGGGGCCAAAAACATTCAGTACTTC
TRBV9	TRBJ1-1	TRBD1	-	CASSSRGTENTEAFF	TGTGCCAGCAGCTCGAGAGGGACAGAGAACACTGAAGCTTTCTTT
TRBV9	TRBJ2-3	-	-	CASSAWGRGVDTQYF	TGTGCCAGCAGCGCGTGGGGTCGGGGTGTAGATACGCAGTATTTT
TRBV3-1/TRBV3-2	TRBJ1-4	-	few	CASSRNSGEKLFF	TGTGCCAGCAGCCGGAACAGCGGGGAAAAACTGTTTTTT
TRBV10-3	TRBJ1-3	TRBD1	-	CAIGQGHGNTIYF	TGTGCCATCGGACAGGGACATGGAAACACCATATATTTT
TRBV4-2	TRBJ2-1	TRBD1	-	CASSPQGVEQFF	TGTGCCAGCAGCCCGCAGGGGGTTGAGCAGTTCTTC
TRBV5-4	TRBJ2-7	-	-	CASSLDQASYEQYF	TGTGCCAGCAGCTTGGACCAGGCCTCCTACGAGCAGTACTTC
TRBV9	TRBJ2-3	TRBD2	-	CASSGGTSGSTDTQYF	TGTGCCAGCAGCGGAGGGACTAGCGGGAGCACAGATACGCAGTATTTT
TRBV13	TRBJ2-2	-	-	CASSQTQGATGELFF	TGTGCCAGCAGTCAAACACAAGGGGCCACCGGGGAGCTGTTTTTT
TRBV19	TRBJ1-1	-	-	CASSINRITGKNTEAFF	TGTGCCAGTAGTATAAACCGTATCACAGGGAAGAACACTGAAGCTTTCTTT
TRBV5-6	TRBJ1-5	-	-	CASSLGGINQPQHF	TGTGCCAGCAGCTTAGGCGGGATCAATCAGCCCCAGCATTTT
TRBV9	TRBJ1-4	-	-	CASSQLGRSGEKLFF	TGTGCCAGCAGCCAGCTGGGCAGGAGCGGTGAAAAACTGTTTTTT